This TCR beta chain was sequenced during a study of shared clonotypes between healthy human individuals (dated by TCRdb to the early 2020s). Concerning the study at large: A few men and two women, aged 18 to 49 years, made up the cohort. To increase sequencing depth and limit assay-specific biases, different laboratories used diverse techniques to prepare libraries and sequence TCR repertoires. Each donor's leukapheresis produced roughly between roughly 0.85 and 10 billion PBMCs. Blood TCR repertoires of about five healthy adults were deeply sequenced to estimate repertoire size and the extent of clonotype sharing between individuals. Per donor, three plates each were used for CD4 naive and CD4 memory, two for CD8 naive, and one for CD8 memory. Paper-wide results and their limitations: Sampling was restricted to blood, and TCR repertoires in tissue are likely to differ from TCR repertoires in blood. Roughly 5% of naive CD4, 3% to 4% of naive CD8, 2% to 2.5% of memory CD4, and less than 0.45% of memory CD8 clonotypes were shared across a few donors. Rarefaction of sorted-subset datasets indicated incomplete sequencing despite the large sequencing depth. Pairwise subsampling led to the expectation that sequencing depth would affect the degree of clonotype sharing among donors. Because the study included only a small number of donors, the genetic and exposure-history diversity represented was limited. Compared with non-shared clonotypes, clonotypes shared by all four sorted-subset donors had higher generation probabilities. Naive subsets generally had larger estimated clonotype richness than memory subsets.

CD8 naive samples consisted of CD45RO-negative cells that were positively selected for CCR7, yielding a CD45RA+CCR7+ population without TemRA cells. Healthy HIV-negative adults with no recently reported acute infections or vaccinations were included as donors. Every donor was a Caucasian adult living in Nashville, Tennessee, USA. Blood was obtained by leukapheresis, after which PBMCs were separated by Ficoll-Histopaque density gradient centrifugation and cryopreserved in liquid nitrogen vapor phase. Purity and quantity of every magnetically sorted T cell population were checked by analytical flow cytometry. Genomic DNA was isolated from every sorted fraction and measured by UV absorbance on a Nanodrop 2000c. TCR CDR3 regions were amplified from genomic DNA by multiplex PCR using the deep immunoSEQ assay. Extracted genomic DNA from each cell subset was distributed evenly across all wells of several immunoSEQ 96-well plates, and each plate was treated as a replicate. For sorted subsets, around 200 ng genomic DNA, equal to about 30,000 T cell genomes, was loaded into each replicate PCR. The purified libraries were quantified using a Qubit 3.0 fluorometer, sized with a Bioanalyzer 2100, and then quantified again using the KAPA Library Quantification kit. A separate single-read 150-cycle Illumina NextSeq 550 flow cell was used to sequence each immunoSEQ 96-well plate. In the paper's pipeline: Because the immunoSEQ output held only junctional sequences and lacked quality scores, the filtering could not match the filtering applied to full-length reads. To assign V/J genes and CDR3, sequences were annotated against IMGT germline references using PyIR, a Python wrapper for IgBLAST v1.9. Reads were removed for weak V/J assignments (E-value above 1e-6), missing CDR3, stop codons, out-of-frame junctions, or ambiguous translated residues. V3J clonotypes were defined by identical inferred V gene, J gene, and CDR3 amino acid sequence. The percentage overlap between two repertoires was calculated by dividing the number of shared unique clonotypes by the size of the smaller repertoire. RTK rarefaction, the Chao1 estimator, and Recon v2.1 estimates of unobserved clonotypes were used to assess repertoire richness. OLGA was used to compute generation probabilities for all TCRbeta clonotypes that the gDNA method yielded from four donors. As stored in TCRdb, this immuneACCESS dataset retains in-frame rearrangements with V and J assigned. A fraction of the clones does not appear; measured against another copy, unresolved V genes explain less than half of the discrepancy, and the remainder lacks a known reason. Clone size and the V and J calls come from that table; the DNA yielded D and trimming. A total of roughly 1,800,000 clones appear in this sample, about 95% of them only once. The top ten clones comprise more than 0.9% of the sample.

In the case of this clone: The antigen it binds to is not known. Nothing much larger sits one base from this clone, and base qualities are not available. The sample contains more than one DNA sequence encoding this CDR3.

The clonotype was recovered from a man between 18 and 29 years old in good health. Source material: naive CD8+ T cells sorted from blood. Interpreted using the paper, the cell subset or site label stands for: CD45RA+CCR7+.

The nucleotide sequence is TGTGCCAGCAGTTACTCGGAAGGGGAAGAGACCCAGTACTTC. It is translated as CASSYSEGEETQYF. The sequence is built from TRBV6-6 and TRBJ2-5; the best D guess is TRBD1, with 5 bases matching. V is cut by 0 bases and J by 3 bases, and the space between the germline ends is 8 bases. Its CDR3 holds 14 amino acids, cysteine through phenylalanine. Only the CDR3 part of the read is kept: 42 bases, read in frame from the first base. The germline V gene (reference sequence) supplies CDR1 MNHNY and CDR2 SVGAGI.